The present T cell receptor (beta chain) was sequenced within a study of cytomegalovirus exposure and HLA in healthy donors. PCR was performed using 60 Vbeta and 13 Jbeta primers. TCRdb's copy holds only in-frame clones and misses some; the assay was immunoSEQ multiplex PCR. The data contain some 120,000 clones, 8.5% to 9% of them seen just once; the ten biggest clones take up 6%. This clone was seen a handful of times. This CDR3 has 14 amino acids. Trimming took 0 bases from V and 5 from J, leaving 11 bases between them. Germline CDR1 MNHEY, CDR2 SVGAGI. Sequencing was done on a sample of PBMCs. The rearrangement uses TRBV6-5 and TRBJ2-7; weak D call: TRBD1 (6 bases). This clonotype was sampled from a woman in her thirties or forties in good health and CMV-seropositive. The CDR3 nucleotides are TGTGCCAGCAGTTACTCATCCACAGGGAACGAGCAGTACTTC. It translates to CASSYSSTGNEQYF.